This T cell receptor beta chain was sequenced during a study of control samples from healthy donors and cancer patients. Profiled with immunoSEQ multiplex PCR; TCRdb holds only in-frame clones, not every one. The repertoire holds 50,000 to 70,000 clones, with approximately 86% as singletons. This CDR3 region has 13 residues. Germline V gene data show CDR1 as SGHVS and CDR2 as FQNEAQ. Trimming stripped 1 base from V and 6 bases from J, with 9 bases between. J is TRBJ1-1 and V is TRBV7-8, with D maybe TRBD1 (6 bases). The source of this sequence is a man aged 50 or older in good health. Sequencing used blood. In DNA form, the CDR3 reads TGTGCCAGCAGCTTAGGCAGGGGCGCTGAAGCTTTCTTT. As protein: CASSLGRGAEAFF.